Below, 16 T cell receptor beta chains from the same sample are listed, as sequenced in a study of T-cell memory formation after mild COVID-19. TCRdb reanalysed the 5' RACE reads using MiXCR and keeps one entry per CDR3 protein. This sample has about 160,000 distinct CDR3 sequences; about a third occur once, and the top ten carry about 12%. Input material: PBMCs or a T cell subset sorted from them (not recorded which). Receptor source: an adult woman who had mild COVID-19 (a few samples of this study predate the infection). Cell type and time point are not known.

In its sample, this clonotype was seen a few times. V is TRBV29-1 and J is TRBJ2-7; possible D gene TRBD1, 6 bases. The V gene's germline CDR1 is SQVTM and CDR2 ANQGSEA. Deletions cut 7 bases from V and 0 bases from J, with 10 bases between. The CDR3 covers 12 residues. Written as DNA, the CDR3 is TGCAGCGCTGGGGGCAGCTCCTACGAGCAGTACTTC. Its translation is CSAGGSSYEQYF.

The chain joins TRBV5-1 to TRBJ1-1; no clear D. The V end was cut by 4 bases, the J end by 7 bases, with 17 bases between. The CDR3 contains 14 residues. CDR1 is SGHRS and CDR2 is YFSETQ in the germline V gene. The CDR3 DNA follows: TGCGCCAGCAGCCCGGCGGGTGACCCTTTTGAAGCTTTCTTT. Residues: CASSPAGDPFEAFF. The full variable domain, completed using reference TRBV5-1 and TRBJ1-1, is KAGVTQTPRYLIKTRGQQVTLSCSPISGHRSVSWYQQTPGQGLQFLFEYFSETQRNKGNFPGRFSGRQFSNSRSEMNVSTLELGDSALYLCASSPAGDPFEAFFGQGTRLTVV.

Written as DNA, the CDR3 is TGTGCCAGCAGCCCTCACCGGGGGGCCCCCGGGACTTTACCGAACACCGGGGAGCTGTTTTTT. Translation gives CASSPHRGAPGTLPNTGELFF. This rearrangement joins TRBV7-9 to TRBJ2-2; TRBD2 is a possible D gene (7 bases). The CDR3 extends over 21 amino acids. V lost 5 bases to trimming and J lost 0 bases, with 28 bases between them. The germline CDR1 and CDR2 sequences are SEHNR and FQNEAQ (reference sequence). Together with reference TRBV7-9 and TRBJ2-2, the CDR3 gives the full variable domain: DTGVSQNPRHKITKRGQNVTFRCDPISEHNRLYWYRQTLGQGPEFLTYFQNEAQLEKSRLLSDRFSAERPKGSFSTLEIQRTEQGDSAMYLCASSPHRGAPGTLPNTGELFFGEGSRLTVL.

This clonotype was recorded a few times. The rearrangement links TRBV18 to TRBJ1-1; D not resolved. CDR3 length equals 14 residues. Trimming cost V 3 bases and J 1 base, with 9 bases left between them. Germline V CDR1 and CDR2: KGHSH, LQKENI. CDR3: CASSPSRANTEAFF. For the CDR3, the DNA is TGTGCCAGCTCACCCTCCCGGGCGAACACTGAAGCTTTCTTT.

This rearrangement joins TRBV7-2 to TRBJ1-2, with D unresolved. Trimming stripped 3 bases from V and 7 bases from J, with 9 bases between. This CDR3 spans 12 amino acids. Germline CDR1 and CDR2: SGHTA and FQGNSA. CDR3 bases: TGTGCCAGCAGCTTCGACCGGCGTGGCTACACCTTC. It translates to CASSFDRRGYTF.

This clonotype has a handful of counts. V gene TRBV29-1 combines with J gene TRBJ1-1, with 7 bases identical to TRBD1. The CDR3 consists of 14 residues. Germline-derived CDR1 and CDR2 are SQVTM and ANQGSEA. The J segment lost 1 base and the V segment lost 5 bases, leaving 7 bases of the junction unmatched. The CDR3 loop reads CSVRRTGGNTEAFF. The CDR3 DNA reads TGCAGCGTTCGGAGGACAGGTGGGAACACTGAAGCTTTCTTT.

The rearrangement links TRBV20-1 to TRBJ2-2; no reliable D call. This CDR3 has 19 amino acids. V shed 0 bases and J shed 6 bases, with 26 bases lying between them. Germline assignment: CDR1 DFQATT and CDR2 SNEGSKA (reference sequence). This CDR3 reads CSARDELRNTDRFAGELFF. For the CDR3, the DNA is TGCAGTGCTAGAGACGAACTACGAAACACGGATCGTTTCGCCGGGGAGCTGTTTTTT.

CDR3 bases: TGCAGTGCTTCCAGGGACGGCGGTGGCACTGAAGCTTTCTTT. Translated, it gives CSASRDGGGTEAFF. The rearrangement joins TRBV20-1 to TRBJ1-1; tentatively, D is TRBD1 (5 bases). Trimming left V 5 bases short and J 4 bases short, with 17 bases between. From germline, CDR1 is DFQATT and CDR2 SNEGSKA (reference sequence). The CDR3 sequence is 14 residues long.

The chain employs TRBV20-1 and TRBJ2-2; D is perhaps TRBD2 (5 bases). Germline CDR1 DFQATT, CDR2 SNEGSKA (reference sequence). Trimming cost V 6 bases and J 2 bases, with 10 bases left between them. This CDR3 is built from 13 residues. In nucleotides, the CDR3 is TGCAGTGCGGACTTCGGAAACACCGGGGAGCTGTTTTTT. Its translation: CSADFGNTGELFF.

The chain is built from TRBV6-5 and TRBJ1-5, with D possibly TRBD1 on 5 matching bases. The CDR3 has 12 amino acids. Germline V gene sequence: CDR1 MNHEY, CDR2 SVGAGI. V was cut by 7 bases and J by 9 bases, with 13 bases left in between. The CDR3 DNA is TGTGCCAGCAAGATATCCGGGGGGCCCCAGCATTTT. It encodes CASKISGGPQHF.

V and J are TRBV7-9 and TRBJ1-6, with a weak D call TRBD1 (5 bases). The germline V and J ends were trimmed by 7 bases and 9 bases, with 7 bases remaining between them. Germline-derived CDR1 and CDR2 are SEHNR and FQNEAQ (reference sequence). The CDR3 spans 11 residues. CDR3 sequence reads: CASTQGSPLHF. The CDR3 bases are TGTGCCAGCACCCAGGGTTCACCCCTCCACTTT.

This clonotype came up many times. This chain connects TRBV20-1 to TRBJ1-1; TRBD1 is a possible D gene (5 bases). The V end lost 5 bases, the J end lost 5 bases, and 15 bases lay between the germline ends. The CDR3 is 13 residues long. Germline loops: CDR1 DFQATT, CDR2 SNEGSKA (reference sequence). Written as DNA, the CDR3 is TGCAGTGCTCCCTTACGGGGGGGGACTGAAGCTTTCTTT. Amino acid sequence: CSAPLRGGTEAFF.

The chain links TRBV24-1 to TRBJ2-2, with D tentatively TRBD1 (6 bases). The CDR3 has 15 residues. The ends were cut back, 2 bases at V and 5 bases at J, with 11 bases in the middle. CDR1 and CDR2 from the germline V gene are KGHDR and SFDVKD. CDR3 in amino acids: CATSDSGVGTGELFF. The CDR3 DNA reads as TGTGCCACCAGTGATTCAGGGGTTGGGACCGGGGAGCTGTTTTTT.

The chain has TRBV30 and TRBJ2-1; TRBD1 matches at 11 bases. The V and J ends lost 6 bases and 6 bases, in that order; junction bases with no gene match: 4. The CDR3 sequence is 13 residues long. The germline CDR1 and CDR2 sequences are GTSNPN and SVGIG (reference sequence). The CDR3 nucleotides are TGTGCCTGCCCCGGGACAGGGGGCAATGAGCAGTTCTTC. It specifies CACPGTGGNEQFF. Supplemented by reference TRBV30 and TRBJ2-1, the full variable domain reads SQTIHQWPATLVQPVGSPLSLECTVEGTSNPNLYWYRQAAGRGLQLLFYSVGIGQISSEVPQNLSASRPQDRQFILSSKKLLLSDSGFYLCACPGTGGNEQFFGPGTRLTVL.

The V and J genes are TRBV4-3 and TRBJ1-2, with D possibly matching TRBD1 (5 bases). CDR1 is LGHNA and CDR2 is YSLEER in the germline V gene. Trimming stripped 0 bases from V and 4 bases from J, with 6 bases between. The CDR3 is made up of 13 amino acids. CDR3 protein: CASSQDRAYGYTF. CDR3 nucleotides: TGCGCCAGCAGCCAAGACAGGGCCTATGGCTACACCTTC.

The chain links TRBV4-3 to TRBJ2-3, with TRBD1 as a possible D gene (5 bases). Germline CDR1 and CDR2: LGHNA and YSLEER. Trimming removed 1 base from V and 5 bases from J, with 13 bases in between. This CDR3 comprises 15 residues. DNA for the CDR3: TGCGCCAGCAGCCAAGCCGGACACGTAGGAGATACGCAGTATTTT. Amino acids: CASSQAGHVGDTQYF.